This is a list of T cell receptor beta chains from one sample in a study of human T cells and chemical hapten exposure. One entry per CDR3 protein, called by TCRdb with MiXCR from the RACE reads. The profile shows some 52,000 distinct CDR3 sequences, approximately 9.9% of them singletons. The material sequenced was whole blood, taken in connection with sensitization to the hapten diphenylcyclopropenone (DPC). The receptors stem from a woman aged 40 to 55 with alopecia areata. Some clones in this sample may be carry-over from other donors' samples. Each CDR3 is given with its conserved first and last residue. The order of the fields is V gene, J gene, clone size, D gene, CDR3 DNA, CDR3 protein. A D gene is named only where the DNA matches it firmly. The size of a clone is reported for some rows only, either as once, few or many, or as a class for expanded clones.

>TRBV7-2|TRBJ2-7|few|TRBD1
TGTGCCAGCAGCTCCCGACAGGGATCCTACGAGCAGTACTTC
CASSSRQGSYEQYF
>TRBV20-1|TRBJ2-3|many|.
TGCAGTGCTGTCCGGGACGGCACAGATACGCAGTATTTT
CSAVRDGTDTQYF
>TRBV11-1|TRBJ2-4|few|.
TGTGCCAGCAGCTCTCGACAGGGAGGTAAAAACATTCAGTACTTC
CASSSRQGGKNIQYF
>TRBV29-1|TRBJ1-1|many|.
TGCAGCGTCCGTAAGGGCAACACTGAAGCTTTCTTT
CSVRKGNTEAFF
>TRBV7-6|TRBJ2-1|few|.
TGTGCCAGCAGCGGTACCAACAATGAGCAGTTCTTC
CASSGTNNEQFF
>TRBV28|TRBJ2-7|.|.
TGTGCCGCCCTGGGGGGTGGCGAGCAGTACTTC
CAALGGGEQYF
>TRBV11-2|TRBJ1-2|many|.
TGTGCCAGCAGTTTCTTAAGGACGGATCCTAAAGAGGGTTATGGCTACACCTTC
CASSFLRTDPKEGYGYTF
>TRBV15|TRBJ1-6|.|.
TGTGCCACCAGCAGAGAGGCTAGGTCGTGGGGATATTATAATTCACCCCTCCACTTT
CATSREARSWGYYNSPLHF
>TRBV29-1|TRBJ2-3|few|TRBD2
TGCAGCGTTGATGGACTAGCGGGGGGGCCGGGCACAGATACGCAGTATTTT
CSVDGLAGGPGTDTQYF
>TRBV9|TRBJ2-3|.|TRBD2
TGTGCCAGCAGCAGGACTAGCGGGGGACACACAGATACGCAGTATTTT
CASSRTSGGHTDTQYF
>TRBV5-5|TRBJ1-4|.|TRBD1
TGTGCCAGCAGCGGAACTTCCGGGACAGTTTATGAAAAACTGTTTTTT
CASSGTSGTVYEKLFF
>TRBV18|TRBJ1-6|.|.
TGTGCCAGCTCACCAGACAGGTCCGGGCACAATTCACCCCTCCACTTT
CASSPDRSGHNSPLHF
>TRBV18|TRBJ2-2|medium-sized|.
TGTGCCAGCTCCCCGCCTCGGGGGAACACCGGGGAGCTGTTTTTT
CASSPPRGNTGELFF
>TRBV4-2|TRBJ1-5|.|.
TGTGCCAGCAGCCGGGGGGAACATCAGCCCCAGCATTTT
CASSRGEHQPQHF
>TRBV2|TRBJ1-2|few|.
TGTGCCAGCAGTGATAACGGGGTCCCTTATGGCTACACCTTC
CASSDNGVPYGYTF
>TRBV27|TRBJ2-7|many|.
TGTGCCAGCAGTGCCAGGGCTGGCTCCTACGAGCAGTACTTC
CASSARAGSYEQYF
>TRBV28|TRBJ1-2|few|.
TGTGCCAGCAGTTTTGGTGGATACTATGGCTACACCTTC
CASSFGGYYGYTF
>TRBV5-1|TRBJ1-6|many|.
TGCGCCAGCAGCTTTGGGCATAATTCACCCCTCCACTTT
CASSFGHNSPLHF
>TRBV20-1|TRBJ2-7|many|TRBD1
TGCAGTGCTAGAGGACTCCGGGACAGGGGTTTCCACGAGCAGTACTTC
CSARGLRDRGFHEQYF
>TRBV5-1|TRBJ1-3|.|.
TGCGCCAGCAGCTTGGGGGCGTCCGGAAACACCATATATTTT
CASSLGASGNTIYF
>TRBV7-9|TRBJ2-1|many|TRBD2
TGTGCCAGCAGCTTAGGATTTGATATAGTCGCGGCGGGAGGAAGGGATGAGCAGTTCTTC
CASSLGFDIVAAGGRDEQFF
>TRBV7-3|TRBJ1-6|many|.
TGTGCCAGCAGCTTAACGGACACGGTGGAAAGCCTCCACTTT
CASSLTDTVESLHF
>TRBV7-2|TRBJ1-1|few|.
TGTGCCAGCAGCTTATTCGGTAACACTGAAGCTTTCTTT
CASSLFGNTEAFF
>TRBV6-5|TRBJ2-5|many|TRBD2
TGTGCCAGCAGTTCGGGACTAGCGGGGTATGAGACCCAGTACTTC
CASSSGLAGYETQYF
>TRBV3-1|TRBJ2-2|many|.
TGTGCCAGCAGCCAAGGGGGGAACACCGGGGAGCTGTTTTTT
CASSQGGNTGELFF
>TRBV20-1|TRBJ1-5|.|.
TGCAGTCATACAGGGTCCCGACGTAGCAATCAGCCCCAGCATTTT
CSHTGSRRSNQPQHF
>TRBV5-1|TRBJ1-2|many|.
TGCGCCAGCAGCCCAACAGGGACCTATGGCTACACCTTC
CASSPTGTYGYTF
>TRBV20-1|TRBJ1-5|many|.
TGCAGTGCTAGAGATTGGCCAGTTAGCAATCAGCCCCAGCATTTT
CSARDWPVSNQPQHF
>TRBV29-1|TRBJ2-7|.|TRBD2
TGCAGCGTACGCGGCCTAGCGGGGGGTTTGGGCGAGCAGTACTTC
CSVRGLAGGLGEQYF
>TRBV7-9|TRBJ2-7|.|.
TGTGCCAGCAGCTTAGGGGGACACGATCCTATTTACTTC
CASSLGGHDPIYF
>TRBV2|TRBJ1-5|few|.
TGTGCCAGCAGGAGCCTGTGGGCAACCGATCAGCCCCAGCATTTT
CASRSLWATDQPQHF
>TRBV19|TRBJ2-2|many|TRBD2
TGTGCCAGTAGTTGGACTAGCGGGGGGCATGGCACCGGGGAGCTGTTTTTT
CASSWTSGGHGTGELFF
>TRBV2|TRBJ1-4|.|.
TGTGCCAGCACGATGACCCAGACAACTAATGAAAAACTGTTTTTT
CASTMTQTTNEKLFF
>TRBV7-6|TRBJ2-2|.|.
TGTGCCAGCAGCTTAGGGACTACTAACACCGGGGAGCTGTTTTTT
CASSLGTTNTGELFF
>TRBV6-5|TRBJ1-4|few|.
TGTGCCAGCAGTCAAGGGGCTCCTAATGAAAAACTGTTTTTT
CASSQGAPNEKLFF
>TRBV28|TRBJ1-4|few|.
TGTGCCAGCAGTCCGCTACGGATCCGGAATGAAAAACTGTTTTTT
CASSPLRIRNEKLFF
>TRBV7-9|TRBJ1-3|.|.
TGTGCCATCCCAGGACAGAACTCTGGAAACACCATATATTTT
CAIPGQNSGNTIYF
>TRBV19|TRBJ2-2|.|TRBD2
TGTGCCAGTAGTAAATCAGCCCCTAGCGGGGGTAACACCGGGGAGCTGTTTTTT
CASSKSAPSGGNTGELFF
>TRBV12-3/TRBV12-4|TRBJ2-5|.|TRBD1
TGTGCCAGCAGTTTCCTCACAGGGGGCAGCGGGACCCAGTACTTC
CASSFLTGGSGTQYF
>TRBV20-1|TRBJ2-3|few|.
TGCAGTGCTAGCCCCCTGGGGGCTGGGACAGATACGCAGTATTTT
CSASPLGAGTDTQYF
>TRBV7-2|TRBJ1-1|.|.
TGTGCCAGCAGCTCGAATACTAGGAACACTGAAGCTTTCTTT
CASSSNTRNTEAFF
>TRBV19|TRBJ2-5|.|.
TGTGCCAGTAGTTCAGGGGCGTACCAAGAGACCCAGTACTTC
CASSSGAYQETQYF
>TRBV9|TRBJ1-5|.|TRBD1
TGTGCCAGCAGCCGGGACAGGGAACAGCCCCAGCATTTT
CASSRDREQPQHF
>TRBV15|TRBJ1-5|few|.
TGTGCCACCAGCAGAGATTGGGGGGGCCGTCAGCCCCAGCATTTT
CATSRDWGGRQPQHF
>TRBV28|TRBJ1-5|many|TRBD1
TGTGCCAGCAGTTTTAGGACAGGGATTCAGCCCCAGCATTTT
CASSFRTGIQPQHF